The entry below describes one T cell receptor beta chain. What antigen it recognizes has not been identified. Base quality data are lacking; no much larger clone is found one base away. Sequenced using an Illumina HiSeq 1500. TCRdb reran the public reads through fastp at Q25 and MiXCR, keeping productive beta chains. Each entry is one CDR3 protein sequence, shown with its most common DNA and genes. This sample holds about 770,000 distinct CDR3 sequences; roughly 28% were observed only once. The ten largest clones represent roughly 13% of the sample. The source of the sample is a study of T cell repertoires in cytomegalovirus infection (dated by TCRdb to the late 2010s). Turning to the overall study: Recently identified HLA-C-restricted CMV epitopes, whose presentation resists viral immunomodulation, were targeted by peptide stimulations together with well-studied HLA-B-restricted epitopes. Because public TCR beta signatures pointed to carriage of CMV infection together with the matching HLA type, the HLA type of each donor mattered for the analysis. Study-wide conclusions, independent of this receptor: The ex vivo response was dominated by HLA-C-restricted CMV-specific TCR beta clonotypes, which also provided the single most frequent clonotype in two of eight donors. In both this cohort and an independent roughly 360-donor cohort, the cumulative frequency of public TCR beta family members distinguished carriers of CMV infection plus the relevant HLA type.

The germline V gene encodes CDR1 SGHNT and CDR2 YENEEA. V loses 0 bases, J loses 2 bases, and the germline ends lie 13 bases apart. The CDR3 runs 17 amino acids, cysteine and phenylalanine included. This entry keeps only the CDR3 DNA: 51 bases, framed from base 1. The label giving this sample's treatment or condition can be read as: in vitro stimulation with specific CMV peptide epitopes to enrich CMV-specific T cells. Sequencing used cultured CD8+ T cells from PBMCs, obtained from culture after CMV antigen stimulation. The sequence joins TRBV11-3 to TRBJ2-2, with no confidently assigned D gene. The receptor was derived from a human donor in good health (CMV status not recorded). Some clones in this sample may be carry-over from other donors' samples. This receptor has the CDR3 CASSLDFSGPNTGELFF. The DNA sequence reads TGTGCCAGCAGCTTAGATTTTTCCGGGCCAAACACCGGGGAGCTGTTTTTT.